This T cell receptor (beta chain) was observed in a study of T cells expressing NK-cell markers. Study overall: The study sequenced eight donors, seven HCMV-seropositive and one seronegative.

Comment on this clonotype: Its specificity is not known.

CDR3 length: 13 amino acids. The authors generated TCR beta cDNA through 5'RACE template switching with UMIs. One entry per CDR3 protein, without DNA, is what TCRdb gives after re-calling the 5' RACE reads. The sample is made up of about 430,000 distinct CDR3 sequences, and the top ten hold about 1.5% of it. Study-wide points: Once again these clonotypes came out on top in the CD3+CD56-NKG2C+ fraction of a handful of donors. HCMV specificity of the expanded NKG2C+ T cell clones stayed unclear.

This TCR derives from a woman aged 45-65 years in good health. This sequence joins TRBV12-3 or TRBV12-4 and TRBJ2-1. Sequencing was done on a sample of blood T cells: a sorted CD56 or NKG2C T cell subset, CD4+ or CD8+ T cells, or bulk PBMC T cells (not recorded which). CDR3: CASSLWSNNEQFF.